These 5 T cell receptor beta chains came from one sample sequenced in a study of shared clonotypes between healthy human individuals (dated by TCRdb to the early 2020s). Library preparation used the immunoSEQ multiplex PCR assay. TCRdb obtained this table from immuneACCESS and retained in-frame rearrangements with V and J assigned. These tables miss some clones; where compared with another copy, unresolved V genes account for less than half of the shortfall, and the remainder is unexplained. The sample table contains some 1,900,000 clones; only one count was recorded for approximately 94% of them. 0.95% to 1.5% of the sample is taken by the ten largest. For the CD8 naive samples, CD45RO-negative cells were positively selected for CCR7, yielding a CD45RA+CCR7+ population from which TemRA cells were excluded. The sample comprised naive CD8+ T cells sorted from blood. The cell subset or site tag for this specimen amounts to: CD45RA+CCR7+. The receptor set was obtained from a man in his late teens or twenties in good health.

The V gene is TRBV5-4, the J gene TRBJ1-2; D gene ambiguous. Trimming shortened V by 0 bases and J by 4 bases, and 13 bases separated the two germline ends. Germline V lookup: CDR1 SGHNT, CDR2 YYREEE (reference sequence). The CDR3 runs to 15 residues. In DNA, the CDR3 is TGTGCCAGCAGCTTGGACCGAATTTCAACCTATGGCTACACCTTC. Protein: CASSLDRISTYGYTF. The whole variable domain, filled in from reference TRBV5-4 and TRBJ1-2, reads ETGVTQSPTHLIKTRGQQVTLRCSSQSGHNTVSWYQQALGQGPQFIFQYYREEENGRGNFPPRFSGLQFPNYSSELNVNALELDDSALYLCASSLDRISTYGYTFGSGTRLTVV.

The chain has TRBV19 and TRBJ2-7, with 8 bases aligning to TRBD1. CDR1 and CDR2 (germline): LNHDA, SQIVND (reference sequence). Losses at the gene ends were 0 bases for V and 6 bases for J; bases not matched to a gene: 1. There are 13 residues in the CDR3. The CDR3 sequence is CASSIDGTGEQYF. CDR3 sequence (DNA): TGTGCCAGTAGTATAGATGGGACAGGCGAGCAGTACTTC.

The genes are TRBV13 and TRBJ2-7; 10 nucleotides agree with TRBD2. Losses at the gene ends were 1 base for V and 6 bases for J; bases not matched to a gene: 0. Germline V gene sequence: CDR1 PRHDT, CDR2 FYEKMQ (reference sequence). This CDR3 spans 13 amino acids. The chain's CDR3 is CASSLASGSEQYF. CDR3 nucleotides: TGTGCCAGCAGCTTAGCTAGCGGGAGCGAGCAGTACTTC.

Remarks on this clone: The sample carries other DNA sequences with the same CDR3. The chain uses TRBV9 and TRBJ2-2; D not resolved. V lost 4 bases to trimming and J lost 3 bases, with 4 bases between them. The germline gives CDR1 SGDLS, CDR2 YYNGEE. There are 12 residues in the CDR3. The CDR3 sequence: CASSPDTGELFF. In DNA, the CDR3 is TGTGCCAGCAGCCCAGACACCGGGGAGCTGTTTTTT.

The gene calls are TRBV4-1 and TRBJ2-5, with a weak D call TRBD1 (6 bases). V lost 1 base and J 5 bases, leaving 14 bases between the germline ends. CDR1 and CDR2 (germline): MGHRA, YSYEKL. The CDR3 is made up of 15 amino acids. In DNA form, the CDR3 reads TGCGCCAGCAGCCAAGTTGTCGAACAGGGCGAGACCCAGTACTTC. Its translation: CASSQVVEQGETQYF.